This passage covers 20 T cell receptor beta chains from one sample sequenced in a study of T cells in Graves' hyperthyroidism and ophthalmopathy. The CDR3 regions of TCR beta were amplified from RNA transcripts. HTBI primers were used for first-round RT-PCR of the TCR CDR3. TCRdb itself ran the multiplex PCR reads through MiXCR, one entry per CDR3 protein. This sample has more than 500,000 distinct CDR3 sequences, with 15% to 20% found just once. Source material: blood. The receptor source for this set is a young woman with Graves' ophthalmopathy.

In DNA form, the CDR3 reads TGTGCCAGCAGTCAGAAGATTAGCACAGATACGCAGTATTTT. It is translated as CASSQKISTDTQYF. V is TRBV6-1 and J is TRBJ2-3, with unresolved D. CDR1 and CDR2 (germline): MNHNS, SASEGT. The CDR3 runs 14 residues. V dropped 5 bases and J dropped 0 bases, with 9 bases sitting between them.

The genes are TRBV5-1 and TRBJ1-2; 7 bases match TRBD1. The ends lost 4 bases at V and 3 bases at J; junction bases unmatched: 6. Germline CDR1 SGHRS, CDR2 YFSETQ. The CDR3 consists of 14 residues. This CDR3 is CASSLLGTDYGYTF. DNA of the CDR3: TGCGCCAGCAGCCTGCTGGGGACAGACTATGGCTACACCTTC.

This clonotype has a handful of counts. This chain uses TRBV10-3 with TRBJ2-7; possibly TRBD1 for D (6 bases). This CDR3 region has 14 residues. V was trimmed by 4 bases and J by 3 bases, leaving 13 bases between them. Germline V CDR1 and CDR2: ENHRY, SYGVKD. This CDR3 is CAISVNRDLYEQYF. In DNA form, the CDR3 reads TGTGCCATCAGTGTAAACAGGGATCTCTACGAGCAGTACTTC.

The count of this clonotype is one. J is TRBJ1-1 and V is TRBV28; 9 bases align to TRBD1. V lost 4 bases, J lost 6 bases, and 9 bases stayed unmatched. The germline V gene has CDR1 MDHEN and CDR2 SYDVKM. The CDR3 totals 15 residues. CDR3 DNA sequence: TGTGCCAGCAGTTGGGGCGGGACAGGGACCCCTGAAGCTTTCTTT. Residues: CASSWGGTGTPEAFF.

This clonotype was detected many times. CDR3 residues: CASSYNRVQETQYF. The CDR3 nucleotides are TGTGCCAGCAGCTACAACAGGGTCCAAGAGACCCAGTACTTC. This chain uses TRBV11-2 with TRBJ2-5, with a tentative D call TRBD1 (6 bases). The CDR3 runs to 14 residues. Germline CDR1 and CDR2: SGHAT and FQNNGV. V lost 4 bases and J lost 1, with 10 bases in between.

This clonotype was picked up many times. The chain employs TRBV18 and TRBJ1-1; TRBD1 might be the D (6 bases). Germline V lookup: CDR1 KGHSH, CDR2 LQKENI. The CDR3 consists of 15 residues. The ends were cut back, 3 bases at V and 2 bases at J, with 13 bases in the middle. The CDR3 here is CASSPPTGGNTEAFF. The CDR3 coding sequence is TGTGCCAGCTCACCCCCGACAGGCGGAAACACTGAAGCTTTCTTT.

The DNA of the CDR3 is TGTGCCAGTAGCGGGGAGGGGCCCATGAACACTGAAGCTTTCTTT. It is translated as CASSGEGPMNTEAFF. This chain uses TRBV19 with TRBJ1-1, with TRBD1 as a possible D gene (5 bases). V was shortened by 6 bases and J by 0 bases, with 14 bases between the two germline ends. The CDR3 spans 15 residues. In germline, CDR1 is LNHDA, CDR2 SQIVND (reference sequence).

The rearrangement uses TRBV25-1 and TRBJ2-3; TRBD2 might be the D (6 bases). The germline CDR1 and CDR2 sequences are MGHDK and SYGVNS. The CDR3 length is 17 residues. Trimming shortened V by 3 bases and J by 0 bases, and 16 bases separated the two germline ends. In nucleotides, the CDR3 is TGTGCCAGCAGTGATTATTTATCCGGGACTAGCACAGATACGCAGTATTTT. This encodes CASSDYLSGTSTDTQYF.

The rearrangement uses TRBV10-3 and TRBJ2-3; the D is unclear. The germline V and J ends were trimmed by 0 bases and 11 bases, with 6 bases remaining between them. In germline, CDR1 is ENHRY, CDR2 SYGVKD. The CDR3 is 11 residues long. In DNA, the CDR3 is TGTGCCATCAGTGAGTCGAACTTGCAGTATTTT. Its protein is CAISESNLQYF.

The chain recombines TRBV15 with TRBJ2-2, with 10 bases identical to TRBD1. V gave up 3 bases and J gave up 4 bases; unmatched junction bases: 14. The CDR3 sequence is 19 residues long. CDR1 and CDR2 from the germline V gene are LNHNV and YYDKDF (reference sequence). The CDR3 here is CATSSSIRDRGKTTGELFF. CDR3 bases: TGTGCCACCAGCAGCTCTATCAGGGACAGGGGCAAGACCACCGGGGAGCTGTTTTTT.

This clonotype was detected a few times. The rearrangement links TRBV7-9 to TRBJ1-1, with 7 bases aligning to TRBD1. V dropped 0 bases and J dropped 3; count of bases not matched to a gene: 4. The CDR3 is 15 amino acids. CDR1 and CDR2 from the germline V gene are SEHNR and FQNEAQ (reference sequence). CDR3 residues: CASSLAGQGDTEAFF. The CDR3 DNA reads as TGTGCCAGCAGCTTAGCTGGCCAGGGGGACACTGAAGCTTTCTTT.

This clonotype has more than one count but fewer than ten. The chain carries TRBV7-2 and TRBJ1-2; 10 bases fit TRBD1. The CDR3 runs to 13 residues. V lost 5 bases and J lost 8; bases outside the gene matches: 5. CDR1 is SGHTA and CDR2 is FQGNSA in the germline V gene. The CDR3 spells CASSLTGGEGYTF. CDR3 DNA sequence: TGTGCCAGCAGCCTGACAGGGGGCGAAGGCTACACCTTC.

This clonotype was seen many times. The chain links TRBV11-3 to TRBJ2-7; D is unresolved. The germline CDR1 and CDR2 sequences are SGHNT and YENEEA. Trimming left V 2 bases short and J 6 bases short, with 11 bases between. The CDR3 runs 13 residues. CDR3 in amino acids: CASSLNLLSEQYF. In DNA, the CDR3 is TGTGCCAGCAGCTTAAACCTGCTTAGCGAGCAGTACTTC.

Worth noting for this clonotype: This sequence may be a read error, since a much larger clone differs from it by one base. This sequence joins TRBV18 and TRBJ2-3; D uncertain. V was pared by 8 bases and J by 2 bases, with 11 bases between. The CDR3 is 13 residues long. Germline V lookup: CDR1 KGHSH, CDR2 LQKENI. The CDR3 DNA reads TGTGCCAGCCCGGTCGGATCCACAGATACGCAGTATTTT. It codes for CASPVGSTDTQYF.

This clonotype has a count of ten or more. The rearrangement links TRBV5-1 to TRBJ2-7, with D unresolved. The V end was cut by 3 bases, the J end by 2 bases, with 15 bases between. CDR1 is SGHRS and CDR2 is YFSETQ in the germline V gene. CDR3 length: 15 amino acids. The CDR3 region is CASSSDRGTAYEQYF. As DNA, the CDR3 is TGCGCCAGCAGCTCGGACCGCGGTACGGCCTACGAGCAGTACTTC.

Ten or more counts support this clonotype. V and J are TRBV5-1 and TRBJ2-7, with TRBD1 matching 8 bases. The CDR3 has 14 amino acids. Germline assignment: CDR1 SGHRS and CDR2 YFSETQ. Germline trimming cut 3 bases from V and 5 bases from J; bases unmatched to any gene: 7. The CDR3 DNA sequence: TGCGCCAGCAGCTCCGGACAGGGTAGGAACGAGCAGTACTTC. It translates to CASSSGQGRNEQYF.

The table lists this clonotype with many counts. The chain has TRBV6-1 and TRBJ2-5; D remains ambiguous. CDR3 length: 14 residues. Trimming left V 5 bases short and J 4 bases short, with 14 bases between. Germline V gene data show CDR1 as MNHNS and CDR2 as SASEGT. The CDR3: CASSLDPPGETQYF. CDR3 coding DNA: TGTGCCAGCAGTCTGGACCCACCCGGAGAGACCCAGTACTTC.

There are many counts of this clonotype. This chain uses TRBV7-2 with TRBJ1-4; no definite D call. The CDR3 runs 14 residues. V gave up 4 bases and J gave up 7 bases, with 13 bases separating them. Per the germline V gene, CDR1 is SGHTA and CDR2 is FQGNSA. This CDR3 is CASSSLSRGEKLFF. The CDR3 nucleotides read TGTGCCAGCAGCTCCCTCTCACGGGGTGAAAAACTGTTTTTT.

This clonotype occurred a few times. The chain's CDR3 is CASSYLSRTGGYTF. The CDR3 DNA reads as TGTGCCAGCAGTTACTTATCCCGGACAGGTGGCTACACCTTC. The chain has TRBV6-6 and TRBJ1-2; 7 bases fit TRBD1. Trimming removed 1 base from V and 7 bases from J; junction bases left unmatched: 6. CDR3 length equals 14 residues. CDR1 and CDR2 from the germline V gene are MNHNY and SVGAGI (reference sequence).

This clonotype was detected a few times. This chain joins TRBV5-6 and TRBJ2-5; perhaps TRBD2 as D (6 bases). Germline-derived CDR1 and CDR2 are SGHDT and YYEEEE. CDR3 length: 15 amino acids. V lost 4 bases and J lost 5, with 18 bases in between. The CDR3 loop is CASSPLAGSHETQYF. Written as DNA, the CDR3 is TGTGCCAGCAGCCCACTGGCGGGATCCCATGAGACCCAGTACTTC. The whole variable domain, filled in from reference TRBV5-6 and TRBJ2-5, reads DAGVTQSPTHLIKTRGQQVTLRCSPKSGHDTVSWYQQALGQGPQFIFQYYEEEERQRGNFPDRFSGHQFPNYSSELNVNALLLGDSALYLCASSPLAGSHETQYFGPGTRLLVL.